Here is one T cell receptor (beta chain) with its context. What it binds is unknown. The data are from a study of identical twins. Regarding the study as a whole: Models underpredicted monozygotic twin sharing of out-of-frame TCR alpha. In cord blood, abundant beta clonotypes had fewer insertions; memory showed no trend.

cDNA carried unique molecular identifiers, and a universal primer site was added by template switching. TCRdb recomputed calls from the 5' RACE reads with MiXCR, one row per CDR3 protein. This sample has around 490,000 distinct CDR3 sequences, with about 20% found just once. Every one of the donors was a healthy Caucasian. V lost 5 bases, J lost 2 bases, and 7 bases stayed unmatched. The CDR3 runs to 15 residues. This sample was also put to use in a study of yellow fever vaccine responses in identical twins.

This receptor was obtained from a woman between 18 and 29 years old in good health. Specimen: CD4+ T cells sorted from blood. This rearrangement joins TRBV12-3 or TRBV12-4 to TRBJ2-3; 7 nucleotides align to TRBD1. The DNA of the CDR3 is TGTGCCAGCAGTCCTCGACAGGGTACCACAGATACGCAGTATTTT. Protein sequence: CASSPRQGTTDTQYF.